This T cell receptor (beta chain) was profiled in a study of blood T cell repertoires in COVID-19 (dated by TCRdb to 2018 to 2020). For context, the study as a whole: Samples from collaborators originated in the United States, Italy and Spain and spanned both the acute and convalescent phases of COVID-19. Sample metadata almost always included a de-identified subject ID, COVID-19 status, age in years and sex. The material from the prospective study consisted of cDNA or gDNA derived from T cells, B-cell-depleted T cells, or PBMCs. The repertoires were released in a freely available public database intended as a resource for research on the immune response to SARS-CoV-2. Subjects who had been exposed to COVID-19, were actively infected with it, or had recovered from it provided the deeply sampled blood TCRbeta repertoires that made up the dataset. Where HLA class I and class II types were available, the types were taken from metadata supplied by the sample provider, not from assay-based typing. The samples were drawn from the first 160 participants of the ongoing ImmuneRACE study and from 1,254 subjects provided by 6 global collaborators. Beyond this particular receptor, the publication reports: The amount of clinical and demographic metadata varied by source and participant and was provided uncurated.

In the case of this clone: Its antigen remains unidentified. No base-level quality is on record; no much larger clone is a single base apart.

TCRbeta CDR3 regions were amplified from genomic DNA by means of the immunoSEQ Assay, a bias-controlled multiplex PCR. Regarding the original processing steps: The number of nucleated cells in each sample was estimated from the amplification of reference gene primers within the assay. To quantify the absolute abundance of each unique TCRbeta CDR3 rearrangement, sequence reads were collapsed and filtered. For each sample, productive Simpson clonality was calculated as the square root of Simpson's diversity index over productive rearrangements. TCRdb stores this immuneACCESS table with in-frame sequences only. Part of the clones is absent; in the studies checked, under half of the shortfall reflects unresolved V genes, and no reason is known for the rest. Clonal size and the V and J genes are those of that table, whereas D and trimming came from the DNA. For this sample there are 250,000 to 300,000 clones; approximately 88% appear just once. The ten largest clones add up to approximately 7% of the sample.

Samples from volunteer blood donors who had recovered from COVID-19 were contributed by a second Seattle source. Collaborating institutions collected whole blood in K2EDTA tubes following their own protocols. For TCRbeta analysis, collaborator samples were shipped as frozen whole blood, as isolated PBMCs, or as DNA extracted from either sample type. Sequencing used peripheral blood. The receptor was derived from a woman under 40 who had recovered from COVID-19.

The CDR3 amino acid sequence is: CASSQGRYRELFF. Here is the DNA: TGTGCCAGCAGCCAAGGGAGGTATCGGGAGCTGTTTTTT. The chain links TRBV3-1 (or the pseudogene TRBV3-2) with TRBJ2-2; the D gene is perhaps TRBD2, on 5 matching bases. Trimming costs V 1 base and J 9 bases, and their ends lie 9 bases apart. CDR1 and CDR2, looked up from the germline V gene (reference sequence), are LGHDT and YNNKEL. CDR3 length: 13 amino acids, cysteine to phenylalanine. CDR3 DNA only is kept here, 39 bases in frame from base 1.